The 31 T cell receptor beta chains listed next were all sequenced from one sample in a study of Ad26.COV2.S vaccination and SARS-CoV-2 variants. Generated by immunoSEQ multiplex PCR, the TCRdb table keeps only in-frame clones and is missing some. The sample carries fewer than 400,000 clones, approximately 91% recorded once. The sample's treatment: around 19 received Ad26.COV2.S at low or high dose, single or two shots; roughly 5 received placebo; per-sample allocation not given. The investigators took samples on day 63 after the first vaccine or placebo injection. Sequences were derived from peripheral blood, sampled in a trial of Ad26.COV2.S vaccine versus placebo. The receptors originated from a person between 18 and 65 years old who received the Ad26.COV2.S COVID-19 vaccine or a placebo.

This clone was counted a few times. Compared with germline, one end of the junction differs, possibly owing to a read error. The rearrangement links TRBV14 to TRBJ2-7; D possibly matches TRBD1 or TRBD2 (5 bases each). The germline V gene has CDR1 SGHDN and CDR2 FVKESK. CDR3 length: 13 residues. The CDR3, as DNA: TGTGCCAGCAGCCAAGACCCGTGGGACCCAAGAGACTTC. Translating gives CASSQDPWDPRDF.

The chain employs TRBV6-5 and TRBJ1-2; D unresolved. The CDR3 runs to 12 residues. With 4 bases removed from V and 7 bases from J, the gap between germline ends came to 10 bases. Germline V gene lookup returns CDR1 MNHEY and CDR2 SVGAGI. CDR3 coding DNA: TGTGCCAGCAGTTCGTCGAAACGTGGCTACACCTTC. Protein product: CASSSSKRGYTF.

The CDR3 DNA reads TGTGCCAGCTCACGAGGGGCGGGGGAAAAACTGTTTTTT. Encoded protein: CASSRGAGEKLFF. This rearrangement joins TRBV18 to TRBJ1-4; D perhaps matches TRBD1 (5 bases). The ends were cut back, 4 bases at V and 8 bases at J, with 11 bases in the middle. There are 13 residues in the CDR3. Germline V gives CDR1 KGHSH, CDR2 LQKENI.

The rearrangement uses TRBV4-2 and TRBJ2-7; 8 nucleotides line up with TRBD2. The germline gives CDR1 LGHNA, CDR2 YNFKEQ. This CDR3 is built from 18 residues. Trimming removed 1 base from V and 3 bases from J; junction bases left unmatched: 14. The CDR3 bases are TGTGCCAGCAGCCAAGGTTTTCCGACGCGGGAGGTGGACTACGAGCAGTACTTC. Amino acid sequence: CASSQGFPTREVDYEQYF.

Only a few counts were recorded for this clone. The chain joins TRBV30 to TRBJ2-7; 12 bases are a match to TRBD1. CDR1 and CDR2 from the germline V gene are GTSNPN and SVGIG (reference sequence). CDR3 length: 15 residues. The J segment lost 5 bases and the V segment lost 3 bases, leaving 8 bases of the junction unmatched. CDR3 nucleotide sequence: TGTGCCTGGAGGATCTCGGGACAGGGGGCCCACGAGCAGTACTTC. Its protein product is CAWRISGQGAHEQYF. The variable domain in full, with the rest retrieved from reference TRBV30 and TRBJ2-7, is SQTIHQWPATLVQPVGSPLSLECTVEGTSNPNLYWYRQAAGRGLQLLFYSVGIGQISSEVPQNLSASRPQDRQFILSSKKLLLSDSGFYLCAWRISGQGAHEQYFGPGTRLTVT.

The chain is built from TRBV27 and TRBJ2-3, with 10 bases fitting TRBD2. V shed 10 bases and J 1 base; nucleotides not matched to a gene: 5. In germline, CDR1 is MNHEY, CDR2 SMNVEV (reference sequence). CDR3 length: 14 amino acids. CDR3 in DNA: TGTGCCACCGGAGCGGGAGGGGGCACAGATACGCAGTATTTT. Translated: CATGAGGGTDTQYF.

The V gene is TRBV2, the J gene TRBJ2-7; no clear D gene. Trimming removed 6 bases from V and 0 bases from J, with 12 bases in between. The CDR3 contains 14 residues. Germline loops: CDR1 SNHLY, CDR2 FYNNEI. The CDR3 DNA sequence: TGTGCCAGCAGACAAACAGAGCTCTCCTACGAGCAGTACTTC. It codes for CASRQTELSYEQYF.

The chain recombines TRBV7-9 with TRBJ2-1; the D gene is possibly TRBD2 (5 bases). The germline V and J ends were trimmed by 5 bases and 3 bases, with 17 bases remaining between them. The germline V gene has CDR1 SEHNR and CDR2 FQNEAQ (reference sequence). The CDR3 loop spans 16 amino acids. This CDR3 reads CASSPPPPGFYNEQFF. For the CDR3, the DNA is TGTGCCAGCAGCCCCCCGCCCCCGGGATTCTACAATGAGCAGTTCTTC. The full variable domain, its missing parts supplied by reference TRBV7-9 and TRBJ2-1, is DTGVSQNPRHKITKRGQNVTFRCDPISEHNRLYWYRQTLGQGPEFLTYFQNEAQLEKSRLLSDRFSAERPKGSFSTLEIQRTEQGDSAMYLCASSPPPPGFYNEQFFGPGTRLTVL.

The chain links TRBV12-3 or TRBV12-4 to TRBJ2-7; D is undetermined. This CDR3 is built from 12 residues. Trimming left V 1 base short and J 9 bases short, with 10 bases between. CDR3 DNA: TGTGCCAGCAGTTTAGGGTTGAAGGGGCAGTACTTC. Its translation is CASSLGLKGQYF.

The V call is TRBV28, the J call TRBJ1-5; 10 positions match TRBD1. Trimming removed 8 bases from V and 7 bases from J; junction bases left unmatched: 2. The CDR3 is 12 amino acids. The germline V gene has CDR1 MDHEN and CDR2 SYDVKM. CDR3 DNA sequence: TGTGCCAGCGGGACAGGGGTCCAGCCCCAGCATTTT. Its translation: CASGTGVQPQHF.

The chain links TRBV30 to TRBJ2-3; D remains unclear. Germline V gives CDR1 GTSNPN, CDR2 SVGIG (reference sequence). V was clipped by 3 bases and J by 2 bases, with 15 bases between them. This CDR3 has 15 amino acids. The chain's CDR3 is CAWSASKGFTDTQYF. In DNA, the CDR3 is TGTGCCTGGAGCGCGTCAAAGGGATTCACAGATACGCAGTATTTT.

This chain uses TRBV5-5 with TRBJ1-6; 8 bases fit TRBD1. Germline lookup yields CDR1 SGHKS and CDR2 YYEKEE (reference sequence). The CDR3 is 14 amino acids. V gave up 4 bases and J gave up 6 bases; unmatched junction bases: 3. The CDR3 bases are TGTGCCAGCAGCCAAACAGGGGGTAATTCACCCCTCCACTTT. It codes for CASSQTGGNSPLHF.

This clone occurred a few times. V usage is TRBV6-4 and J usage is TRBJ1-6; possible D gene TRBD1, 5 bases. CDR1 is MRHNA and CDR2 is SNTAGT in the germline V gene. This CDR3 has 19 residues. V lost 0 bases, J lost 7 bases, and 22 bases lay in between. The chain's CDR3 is CASSDSKVGRAVGNSPLHF. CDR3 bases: TGTGCCAGCAGTGACTCAAAGGTGGGCAGGGCGGTAGGAAATTCACCCCTCCACTTT.

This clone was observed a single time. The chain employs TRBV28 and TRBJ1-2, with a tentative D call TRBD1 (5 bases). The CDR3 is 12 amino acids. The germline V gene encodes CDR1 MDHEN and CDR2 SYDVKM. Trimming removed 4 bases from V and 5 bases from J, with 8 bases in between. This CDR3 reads CASSSSGYGYTF. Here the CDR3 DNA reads TGTGCCAGCAGTTCATCAGGGTATGGCTACACCTTC.

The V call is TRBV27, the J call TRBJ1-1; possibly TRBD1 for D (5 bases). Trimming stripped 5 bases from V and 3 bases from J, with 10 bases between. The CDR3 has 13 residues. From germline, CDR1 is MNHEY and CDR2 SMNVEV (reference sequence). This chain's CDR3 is CASSRMGDTEAFF. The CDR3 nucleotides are TGTGCCAGCAGTCGAATGGGGGACACTGAAGCTTTCTTT.

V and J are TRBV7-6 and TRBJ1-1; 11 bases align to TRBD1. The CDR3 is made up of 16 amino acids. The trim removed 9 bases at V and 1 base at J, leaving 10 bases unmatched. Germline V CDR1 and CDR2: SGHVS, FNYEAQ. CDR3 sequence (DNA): TGTGCCAGGAGCGGGACAGGGGGAGGAAGGAACACTGAAGCTTTCTTT. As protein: CARSGTGGGRNTEAFF.

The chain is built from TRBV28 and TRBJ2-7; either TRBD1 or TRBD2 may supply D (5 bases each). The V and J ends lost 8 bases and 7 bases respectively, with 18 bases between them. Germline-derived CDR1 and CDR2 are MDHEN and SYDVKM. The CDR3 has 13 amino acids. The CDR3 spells CASWDPASGEQYF. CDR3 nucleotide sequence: TGTGCCAGCTGGGACCCTGCCTCGGGGGAGCAGTACTTC.

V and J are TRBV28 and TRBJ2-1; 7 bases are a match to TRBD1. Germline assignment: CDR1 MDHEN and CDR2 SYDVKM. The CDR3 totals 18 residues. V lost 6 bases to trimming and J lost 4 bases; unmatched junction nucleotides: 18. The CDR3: CASSTFLTGKRGYNEQFF. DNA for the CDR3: TGTGCCAGCAGCACCTTCTTGACAGGGAAAAGGGGTTACAATGAGCAGTTCTTC.

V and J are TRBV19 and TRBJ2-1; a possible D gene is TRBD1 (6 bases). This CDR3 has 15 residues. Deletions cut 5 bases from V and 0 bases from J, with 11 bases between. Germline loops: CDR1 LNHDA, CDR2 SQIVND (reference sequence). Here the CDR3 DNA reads TGTGCCAGTAGTGCGGACAGAGCCTCCTACAATGAGCAGTTCTTC. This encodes CASSADRASYNEQFF.

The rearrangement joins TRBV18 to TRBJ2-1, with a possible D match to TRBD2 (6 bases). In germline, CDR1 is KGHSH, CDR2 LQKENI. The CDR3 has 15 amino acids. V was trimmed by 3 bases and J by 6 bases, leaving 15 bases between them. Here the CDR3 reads CASSPGGVAGNEQFF. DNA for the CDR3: TGTGCCAGCTCACCGGGAGGAGTCGCCGGCAATGAGCAGTTCTTC. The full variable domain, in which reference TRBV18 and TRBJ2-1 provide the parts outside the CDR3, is NAGVMQNPRHLVRRRGQEARLRCSPMKGHSHVYWYRQLPEEGLKFMVYLQKENIIDESGMPKERFSAEFPKEGPSILRIQQVVRGDSAAYFCASSPGGVAGNEQFFGPGTRLTVL.

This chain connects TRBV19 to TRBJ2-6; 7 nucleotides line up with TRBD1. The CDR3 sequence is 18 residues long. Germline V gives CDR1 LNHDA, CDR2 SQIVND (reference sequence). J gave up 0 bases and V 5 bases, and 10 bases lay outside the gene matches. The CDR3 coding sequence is TGTGCCAGTAGTGTACAGACAGGGATACCCTCTGGGGCCAACGTCCTGACTTTC. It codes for CASSVQTGIPSGANVLTF.

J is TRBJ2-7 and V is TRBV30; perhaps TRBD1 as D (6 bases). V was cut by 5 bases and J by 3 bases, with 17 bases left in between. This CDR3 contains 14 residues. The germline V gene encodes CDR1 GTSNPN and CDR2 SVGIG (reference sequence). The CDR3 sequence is CAWEKRDIYYEQYF. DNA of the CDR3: TGTGCCTGGGAAAAACGGGACATCTACTACGAGCAGTACTTC.

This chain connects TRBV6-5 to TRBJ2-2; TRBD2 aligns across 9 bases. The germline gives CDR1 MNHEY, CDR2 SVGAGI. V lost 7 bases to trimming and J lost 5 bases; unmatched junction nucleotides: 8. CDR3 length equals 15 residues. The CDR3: CASTPLAGSTGELFF. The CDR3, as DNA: TGTGCCAGCACCCCCCTAGCGGGAAGTACCGGGGAGCTGTTTTTT.

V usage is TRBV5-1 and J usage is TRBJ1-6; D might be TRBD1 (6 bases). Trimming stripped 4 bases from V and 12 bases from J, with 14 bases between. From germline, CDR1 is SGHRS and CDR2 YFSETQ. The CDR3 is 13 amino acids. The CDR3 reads CASSLGAVEPLHF. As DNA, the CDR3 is TGCGCCAGCAGCCTGGGGGCGGTAGAACCCCTCCACTTT.

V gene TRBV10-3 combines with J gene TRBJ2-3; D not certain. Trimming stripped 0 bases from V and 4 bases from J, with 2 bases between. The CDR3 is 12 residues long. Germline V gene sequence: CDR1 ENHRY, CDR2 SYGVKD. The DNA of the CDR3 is TGTGCCATCAGTGAGTCTGCAGATACGCAGTATTTT. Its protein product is CAISESADTQYF.

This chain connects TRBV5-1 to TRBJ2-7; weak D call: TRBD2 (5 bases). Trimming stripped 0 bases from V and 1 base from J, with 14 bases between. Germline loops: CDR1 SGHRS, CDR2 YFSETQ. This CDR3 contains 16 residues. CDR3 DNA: TGCGCCAGCAGCTTGGTAGGGCTGTCGGGATCCTACGAGCAGTACTTC. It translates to CASSLVGLSGSYEQYF.

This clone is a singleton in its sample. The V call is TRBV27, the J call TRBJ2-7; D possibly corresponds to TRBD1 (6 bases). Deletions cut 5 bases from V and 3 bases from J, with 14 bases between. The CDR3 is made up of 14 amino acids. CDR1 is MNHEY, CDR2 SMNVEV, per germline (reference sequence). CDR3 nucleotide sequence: TGTGCCAGCAGTCCCCACTGGACAGACTACGAGCAGTACTTC. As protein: CASSPHWTDYEQYF.

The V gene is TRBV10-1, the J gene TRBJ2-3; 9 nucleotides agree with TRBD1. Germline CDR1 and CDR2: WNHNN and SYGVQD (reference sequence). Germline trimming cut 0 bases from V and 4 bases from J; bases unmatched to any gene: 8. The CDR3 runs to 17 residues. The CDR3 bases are TGCGCCAGCAGTGAGTCGACTGGGGACAGGGTGCCAGATACGCAGTATTTT. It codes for CASSESTGDRVPDTQYF.

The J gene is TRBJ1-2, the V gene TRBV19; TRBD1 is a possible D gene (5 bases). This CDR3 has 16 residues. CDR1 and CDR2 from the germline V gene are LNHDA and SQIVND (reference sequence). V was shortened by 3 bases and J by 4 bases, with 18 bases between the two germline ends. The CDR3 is CASSIEVGGAGYGYTF. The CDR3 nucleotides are TGTGCCAGTAGTATCGAGGTTGGAGGGGCAGGCTATGGCTACACCTTC.

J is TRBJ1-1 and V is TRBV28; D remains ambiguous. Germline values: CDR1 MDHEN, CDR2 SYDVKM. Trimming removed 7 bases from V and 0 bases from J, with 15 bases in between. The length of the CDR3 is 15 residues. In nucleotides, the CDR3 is TGTGCCAGCACAGAGTTATGGAAAATGAACACTGAAGCTTTCTTT. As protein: CASTELWKMNTEAFF.

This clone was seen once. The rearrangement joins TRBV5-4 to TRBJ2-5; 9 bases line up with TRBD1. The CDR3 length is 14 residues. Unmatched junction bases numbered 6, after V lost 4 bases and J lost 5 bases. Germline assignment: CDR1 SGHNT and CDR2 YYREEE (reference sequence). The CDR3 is CASSVDRGTETQYF. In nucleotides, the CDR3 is TGTGCCAGCAGCGTGGACAGGGGAACGGAGACCCAGTACTTC.